Below, 6 T cell receptor beta chains from the same sample are listed, as sequenced in a study of blood T cell repertoires in COVID-19 (dated by TCRdb to 2019 to 2021). Libraries were made using the immunoSEQ multiplex PCR assay. What TCRdb holds here is the immuneACCESS table cut down to in-frame rearrangements. Part of the clones is not present; checked against another copy, under half of the missing clones reflect an unresolved V gene, and the others are unexplained. The sample data list roughly 50,000 clones, and around 80% of these were observed just once. The ten top clones hold roughly 13% of the sample. Material: peripheral blood. The receptors shown here come from a woman over 75 with acute or convalescent COVID-19.

This chain links TRBV18 with TRBJ1-5; D is unclear. The CDR3 extends over 12 amino acids. Germline values: CDR1 KGHSH, CDR2 LQKENI. V shed 3 bases and J shed 6 bases, with 6 bases lying between them. CDR3 residues: CASSPPGQPQHF. CDR3 in DNA: TGTGCCAGCTCACCTCCCGGTCAGCCCCAGCATTTT.

V usage is TRBV9 and J usage is TRBJ1-3; the match to TRBD1 covers 7 bases. The CDR3 covers 16 residues. V shed 4 bases, J shed 0 bases, and the junction held 7 bases outside the gene matches. From germline, CDR1 is SGDLS and CDR2 YYNGEE. The CDR3 region has the DNA TGTGCCAGCAGCCCCTATCAGGGGGACTCTGGAAACACCATATATTTT. Translation: CASSPYQGDSGNTIYF.

The chain links TRBV9 to TRBJ2-2, with 9 bases lining up with TRBD2. After removal of 0 bases from V and 5 bases from J, the junction contained 5 bases not matched to a gene. The CDR3 is 16 amino acids. Looked up from germline, CDR1 is SGDLS and CDR2 is YYNGEE. This CDR3 is CASSVAGGGATGELFF. The CDR3, as DNA: TGTGCCAGCAGCGTAGCGGGCGGGGGGGCGACCGGGGAGCTGTTTTTT.

This clone has only a few counts. CDR3 loop: CASRATGANYGYTF. The CDR3 nucleotides read TGCGCCAGCAGAGCGACAGGAGCTAACTATGGCTACACCTTC. V usage is TRBV10-2 and J usage is TRBJ1-2, with D maybe TRBD1 (6 bases). CDR1 and CDR2 from the germline V gene are WSHSY and SAAADI. The CDR3 runs 14 residues. Trimming pared 6 bases from V and 0 bases from J, leaving 11 bases between.

This chain joins TRBV2 and TRBJ1-2; 10 positions agree with TRBD1. Per germline, CDR1 SNHLY and CDR2 FYNNEI. The junction had 12 bases not matched to a gene; V was cut back by 6 bases and J by 5 bases. The CDR3 is made up of 16 amino acids. CDR3: CASRQRTGGLLYGYTF. The CDR3 DNA reads TGTGCCAGCAGACAAAGGACAGGGGGTTTACTATATGGCTACACCTTC. Full variable domain (outside the CDR3, taken from reference TRBV2 and TRBJ1-2): EPEVTQTPSHQVTQMGQEVILRCVPISNHLYFYWYRQILGQKVEFLVSFYNNEISEKSEIFDDQFSVERPDGSNFTLKIRSTKLEDSAMYFCASRQRTGGLLYGYTFGSGTRLTVV.

The genes are TRBV27 and TRBJ1-4, with D maybe TRBD1 (5 bases). The CDR3 runs 13 residues. V lost 5 bases to trimming and J lost 17 bases, with 21 bases between them. Germline CDR1 reads MNHEY; CDR2 reads SMNVEV (reference sequence). Here the CDR3 reads CASSPAIGSGLFF. In DNA form, the CDR3 reads TGTGCCAGCAGTCCCGCAATCGGTTCAGGGCTATTTTTT.